The 5 T cell receptor beta chains given below trace back to one sample, sequenced in a study of regulatory T cells in long-lasting Graves disease. Combining iRepertoire HTBI primers with Arm-PCR of CDR3 regions, the authors built TCR beta libraries. TCRdb re-analysed the multiplex PCR reads in MiXCR, keeping a single row per CDR3 protein. The sample has 400,000 to 600,000 distinct CDR3 sequences; roughly 21% are singletons. Sample time point: persistent/refractory GD, antithyroid drugs over 5 years with positive TRAb. With RNA extracted from PBMCs as input, the TCR library was made. The sample in question was peripheral blood mononuclear cells (PBMCs), obtained when the disease was refractory, from a patient treated with antithyroid drugs. Receptor source: a female donor with Graves disease.

This clonotype has ten or more counts. This rearrangement joins TRBV19 to TRBJ1-2; possibly TRBD1 for D (6 bases). The germline CDR1 and CDR2 sequences are LNHDA and SQIVND (reference sequence). V shed 7 bases and J shed 8 bases, with 17 bases lying between them. The CDR3 is 13 residues long. CDR3 DNA: TGTGCCAGTAACGACAGGCCAATCGAAGGCTACACCTTC. Translation: CASNDRPIEGYTF.

This clonotype was seen repeatedly, ten times or more. The chain links TRBV28 to TRBJ1-2, with D possibly TRBD1 on 6 matching bases. Germline lookup yields CDR1 MDHEN and CDR2 SYDVKM. The CDR3 is 12 residues long. Trimming left V 5 bases short and J 6 bases short, with 10 bases between. The CDR3 DNA follows: TGTGCCAGCAGTGACCAGGGGCATGGCTACACCTTC. Protein product: CASSDQGHGYTF.

J is TRBJ1-2 and V is TRBV12-3 or TRBV12-4; D is uncertain. Trimming took off 8 bases at V and 0 bases at J, with 13 bases between the two ends. The CDR3 consists of 14 residues. As DNA, the CDR3 is TGTGCCAGCTCACCACAACAGACTAACTATGGCTACACCTTC. Encoded protein: CASSPQQTNYGYTF.

The chain links TRBV20-1 to TRBJ2-5, with D perhaps TRBD1 or TRBD2 (7 bases each). The CDR3 runs to 20 residues. Germline V gene data show CDR1 as DFQATT and CDR2 as SNEGSKA (reference sequence). CDR3 residues: CSQRGPRGDAPDWYQETQYF. CDR3 DNA sequence: TGCAGCCAGAGGGGGCCCCGGGGGGACGCGCCAGATTGGTACCAAGAGACCCAGTACTTC.

This clonotype was seen repeatedly, ten times or more. V is TRBV6-5 and J is TRBJ2-5; TRBD2 agrees at 10 bases. V dropped 4 bases and J dropped 5; count of bases not matched to a gene: 7. The CDR3 is 15 amino acids. CDR1 is MNHEY and CDR2 is SVGAGI in the germline V gene. The CDR3 DNA is TGTGCCAGCAGTTTTCGCCTGGGACTAGCGGAGACCCAGTACTTC. This encodes CASSFRLGLAETQYF.